This entry lists 2 T cell receptor beta chains sequenced from one sample in a study of T cell changes during pregnancy in multiple sclerosis. Profiling relied on immunoSEQ multiplex PCR, and the TCRdb table lists in-frame clones only, not all of them. The table shows about 42,000 clones, with about 85% occurring only once. Material: CD4+ T cells from peripheral blood mononuclear cells, obtained in the second trimester of pregnancy. The receptor source for this set is a female donor with multiple sclerosis, enrolled in a pregnancy study.

V gene TRBV2 combines with J gene TRBJ1-2; possibly TRBD1 for D (6 bases). Trimming removed 7 bases from V and 0 bases from J, with 12 bases in between. The CDR3 extends over 14 amino acids. Germline lookup yields CDR1 SNHLY and CDR2 FYNNEI. For the CDR3, the DNA is TGTGCCAGCAATGGACAGACGTCTAACTATGGCTACACCTTC. The encoded protein is CASNGQTSNYGYTF.

In this sample, this clone turned up a few times. The chain links TRBV29-1 to TRBJ1-1; D remains ambiguous. The length of the CDR3 is 12 residues. V lost 4 bases and J 7 bases, leaving 13 bases between the germline ends. Germline V gives CDR1 SQVTM, CDR2 ANQGSEA. The CDR3 sequence is CSVAPSISEAFF. The CDR3 nucleotides are TGCAGCGTTGCCCCCAGTATCAGTGAAGCTTTCTTT.